This TCR beta chain comes out of a study of T cells in localized non-small cell lung cancer (dated by TCRdb to 2020 to 2022). The study in broad terms: The study examined T cell repertoires in under 300 patients with early-stage NSCLC and compared tumors with uninvolved tumor-adjacent lungs. All 220 or so NSCLC patients in the cohort were treatment-naive and had localized lung tumors that were resected. NSCLC patients had a mean age of approximately 72 years, and more than 120 were male and some 98 female.

The immunoSEQ Assay was used to sequence TCR beta CDR3 regions from DNA. As for the original processing: To compute T cell density, TCR beta template counts were normalized to usable DNA, which was estimated by amplifying housekeeping genes. Using the preseqR package, richness was estimated by extrapolating to 120,000 templates for tissue samples and 400,000 templates for PBMC samples. Clonality was taken to be one minus Pielou's evenness. Differential abundance testing on productive amino-acid clonotypes, with a minimum total count of 5 and an alpha of 0.1, was used to identify tissue-enriched TCRs. The Jaccard Index and the Morisita Overlap Index were used to quantify repertoire overlap between compartments. TCR beta CDR3s were clustered by GLIPH together with public tetramer-defined viral CDR3s, and at least three viral sequences plus V-gene enrichment were required for viral motifs. The table was pulled from immuneACCESS by TCRdb, which kept in-frame rearrangements only. Such tables lose some clones; where checked, under half of the loss comes from unresolved V genes, and the rest has no known cause. V and J calls and clone size follow that table, whereas D and trimming were derived from the DNA. The sample yields 70,000 to 100,000 clones; 65% to 85% were counted once. The top ten clones comprise less than 9.5% of the sample.

Germline trimming: 5 bases from V, 7 bases from J; junction bases outside gene matches: 15. The CDR1 and CDR2 encoded by the germline V gene are SNHLY and FYNNEI. The CDR3 covers 16 residues, taking in both the cysteine and the phenylalanine. The DNA shown is the 48-base CDR3, in frame from base 1. The full study reports these points: A median of roughly 56 of the top 100 tumor clones were detected in paired uninvolved adjacent lung, and around 30 of these tumor clones were also found among the top 100 clones of the paired uninvolved adjacent lung. Because multi-region tumor sequencing was not done, intratumor heterogeneity could not be ruled out. Because of the exploratory design, TCR variables were selected using unadjusted p-values without false-discovery rate correction. Uninvolved tumor-adjacent lung showed the highest T cell clonality, higher than tumor, which suggests more focused antigenic responses in the uninvolved tumor-adjacent lung. Higher blood T cell density associated with longer overall survival, while higher adjacent-lung clonality associated with shorter survival.

On this clone itself: The antigen this receptor binds is unknown. One base away there is no much larger clone; base qualities are not given.

At diagnosis, tumor, uninvolved tumor-adjacent lung and peripheral blood were collected and then preserved as a mix of FFPE and fresh-frozen material. For TCR repertoire profiling, blood samples were analyzed in the form of peripheral blood mononuclear cells. The chain was built from TRBV2 and TRBJ1-2, with TRBD1 matching 8 junction bases. Sequences were derived from peripheral blood, sampled before any cancer treatment. This receptor was obtained from a female donor at least 60 years old with stage I lung adenocarcinoma. The bases are TGTGCCAGCAGTTCAACCCGGGGACAGGTCGTCGGTGGCTACACCTTC. Translated, it gives CASSSTRGQVVGGYTF. Here the CDR3 is joined to the reference TRBV2 and TRBJ1-2 genes, and the full variable domain is: EPEVTQTPSHQVTQMGQEVILRCVPISNHLYFYWYRQILGQKVEFLVSFYNNEISEKSEIFDDQFSVERPDGSNFTLKIRSTKLEDSAMYFCASSSTRGQVVGGYTFGSGTRLTVV.